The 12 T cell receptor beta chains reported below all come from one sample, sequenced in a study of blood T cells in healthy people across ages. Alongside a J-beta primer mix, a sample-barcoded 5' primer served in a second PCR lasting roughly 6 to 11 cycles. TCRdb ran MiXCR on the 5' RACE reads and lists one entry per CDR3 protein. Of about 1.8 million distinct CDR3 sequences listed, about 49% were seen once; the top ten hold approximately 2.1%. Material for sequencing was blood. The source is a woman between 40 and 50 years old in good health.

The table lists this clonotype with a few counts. CDR3 sequence (DNA): TGCGCCAGCAGAGATACCCAGCGGGGGGTTTATGAGCAGTTCTTC. Translation: CASRDTQRGVYEQFF. The chain joins TRBV5-1 to TRBJ2-1; 9 nucleotides match TRBD2. Losses at the gene ends were 5 bases for V and 8 bases for J; bases not matched to a gene: 11. The germline V gene encodes CDR1 SGHRS and CDR2 YFSETQ. This CDR3 is built from 15 residues.

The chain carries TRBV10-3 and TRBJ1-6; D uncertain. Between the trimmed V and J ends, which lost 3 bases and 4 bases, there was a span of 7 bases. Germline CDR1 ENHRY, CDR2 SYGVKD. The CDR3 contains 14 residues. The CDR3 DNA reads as TGTGCCATCAGTGAAAAGGGATATAATTCACCCCTCCACTTT. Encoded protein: CAISEKGYNSPLHF.

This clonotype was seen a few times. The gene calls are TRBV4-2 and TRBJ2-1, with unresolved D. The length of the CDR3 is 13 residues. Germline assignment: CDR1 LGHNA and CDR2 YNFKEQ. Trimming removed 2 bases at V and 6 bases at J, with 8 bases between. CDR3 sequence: CASSQIGFNEQFF. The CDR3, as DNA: TGTGCCAGCAGCCAAATCGGATTCAATGAGCAGTTCTTC.

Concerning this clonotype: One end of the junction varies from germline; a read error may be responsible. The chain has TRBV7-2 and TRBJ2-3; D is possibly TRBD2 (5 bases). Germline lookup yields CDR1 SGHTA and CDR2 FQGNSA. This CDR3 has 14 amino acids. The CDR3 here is CTSSLGAARDTQYF. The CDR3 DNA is TGTACCAGCAGCTTAGGGGCGGCCCGGGATACACAGTATTTT. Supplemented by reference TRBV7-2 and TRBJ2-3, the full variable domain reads GAGVSQSPSNKVTEKGKDVELRCDPISGHTALYWYRQSLGQGLEFLIYFQGNSAPDKSGLPSDRFSAERTGGSVSTLTIQRTQQEDSAVYLCTSSLGAARDTQYFGPGTRLTVL.

The DNA for the CDR3 is TGTGCCAGCAGCCAACACAGGGGCTACGAGCAGTACTTC. It codes for CASSQHRGYEQYF. This sequence joins TRBV4-2 and TRBJ2-7, with TRBD1 matching 7 bases. CDR3 size: 13 residues. With V trimmed by 2 bases and J by 3 bases, 1 base remained unmatched. CDR1 and CDR2 (germline): LGHNA, YNFKEQ.

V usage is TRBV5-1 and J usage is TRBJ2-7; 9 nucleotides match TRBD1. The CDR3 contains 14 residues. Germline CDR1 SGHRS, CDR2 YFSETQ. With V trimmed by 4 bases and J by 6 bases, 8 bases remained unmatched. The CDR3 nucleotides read TGCGCCAGCAGCGAGGGACAGGGAAGAGCCGAGCAGTACTTC. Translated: CASSEGQGRAEQYF.

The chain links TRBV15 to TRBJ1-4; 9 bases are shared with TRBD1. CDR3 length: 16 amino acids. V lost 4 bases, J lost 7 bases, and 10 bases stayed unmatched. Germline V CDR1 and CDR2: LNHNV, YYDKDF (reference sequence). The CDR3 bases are TGTGCCACCAGCATCCCCCCAGGGACAGGGACTGAAAAACTGTTTTTT. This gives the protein CATSIPPGTGTEKLFF. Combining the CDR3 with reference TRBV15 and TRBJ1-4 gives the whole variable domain DAMVIQNPRYQVTQFGKPVTLSCSQTLNHNVMYWYQQKSSQAPKLLFHYYDKDFNNEADTPDNFQSRRPNTSFCFLDIRSPGLGDTAMYLCATSIPPGTGTEKLFFGSGTQLSVL.

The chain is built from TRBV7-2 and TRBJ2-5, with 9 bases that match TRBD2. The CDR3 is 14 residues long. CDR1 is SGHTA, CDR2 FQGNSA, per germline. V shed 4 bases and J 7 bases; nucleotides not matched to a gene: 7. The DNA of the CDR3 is TGTGCCAGCAGCTCGAGCGGGGGGAGAGGGACCCAGTACTTC. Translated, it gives CASSSSGGRGTQYF.

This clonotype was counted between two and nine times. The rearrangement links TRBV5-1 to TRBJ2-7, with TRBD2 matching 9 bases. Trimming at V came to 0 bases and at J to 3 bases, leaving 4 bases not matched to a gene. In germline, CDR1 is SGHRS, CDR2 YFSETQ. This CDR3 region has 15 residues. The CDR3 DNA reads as TGCGCCAGCAGCTTGGCCGCGGGGGGGATCTACGAGCAGTACTTC. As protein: CASSLAAGGIYEQYF.

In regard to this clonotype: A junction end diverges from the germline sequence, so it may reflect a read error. CDR3 in amino acids: CACRAGGIYEQYF. The DNA for the CDR3 is TGTGCCTGCAGGGCGGGGGGAATTTACGAGCAGTACTTC. This sequence joins TRBV6-7 and TRBJ2-5; the match to TRBD2 covers 8 bases. The J call may be in error: the DNA end matches TRBJ2-7 better. TRBV6-7 is classed as an ORF, of uncertain function. The CDR3 covers 13 residues.

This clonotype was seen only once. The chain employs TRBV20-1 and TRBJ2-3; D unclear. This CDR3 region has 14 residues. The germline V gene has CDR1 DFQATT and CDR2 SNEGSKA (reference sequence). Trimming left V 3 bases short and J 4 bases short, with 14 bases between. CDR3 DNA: TGCAGTGCTAGGGTAGTGGTTCTTGCAGATACGCAGTATTTT. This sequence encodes CSARVVVLADTQYF.

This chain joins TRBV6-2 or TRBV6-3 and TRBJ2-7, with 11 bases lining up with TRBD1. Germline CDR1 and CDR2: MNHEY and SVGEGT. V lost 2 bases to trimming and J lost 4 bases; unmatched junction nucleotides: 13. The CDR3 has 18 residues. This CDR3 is CASSYGTGGGVAVYEQYF. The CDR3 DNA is TGTGCCAGCAGTTACGGGACAGGGGGTGGAGTAGCTGTGTACGAGCAGTACTTC.